The TCR beta chain under discussion was sequenced for a study of neurological immune-mediated disorders. Study observations and caveats: A possible signature was seen in one related-CDR3 cluster, into which phylogenetic grouping placed the repertoires of 18 of 34 multiple sclerosis patients. The absence of shared CDR3 amino acid sequences among expanded clones across subjects suggests private repertoires in all groups.

By 5'RACE with 10-nucleotide random UMIs, the cDNA was made. Sequencing runs each yielded over 180 million TCR-beta sequences from 15-18 subjects. TCRdb passed the 5' RACE reads through MiXCR, listing each CDR3 protein once. The table records tens of thousands of distinct CDR3 sequences, roughly 4.3% of them present only once. CDR3 size: 17 residues. Losses at the gene ends were 0 bases for V and 0 bases for J; bases not matched to a gene: 6. The V gene's germline CDR1 is MNHEY and CDR2 SVGAGI. Time point of the sample: longitudinal time-point 3. At least ten counts were recorded for this clonotype. Its specificity is not known.

The receptor was derived from an older woman with multiple sclerosis. The chain has TRBV6-5 and TRBJ2-3; 7 bases are shared with TRBD1. The sequenced sample was PBMCs. The CDR3 DNA is TGTGCCAGCAGTTACTCGTGGGGACAGTCGAGCACAGATACGCAGTATTTT. This sequence encodes CASSYSWGQSSTDTQYF.